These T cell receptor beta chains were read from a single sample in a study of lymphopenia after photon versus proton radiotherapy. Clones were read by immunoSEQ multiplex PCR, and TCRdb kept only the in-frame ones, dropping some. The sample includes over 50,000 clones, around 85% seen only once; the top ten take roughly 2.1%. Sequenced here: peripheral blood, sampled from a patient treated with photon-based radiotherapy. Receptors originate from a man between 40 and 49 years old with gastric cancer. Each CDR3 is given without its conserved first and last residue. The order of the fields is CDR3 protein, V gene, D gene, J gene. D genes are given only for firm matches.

ASSHGPSEAF | TRBV4-2 | . | TRBJ1-1
ASSLGQGANYGYT | TRBV5-1 | . | TRBJ1-2
ASSPQGMSSYNEQF | TRBV7-3 | TRBD1 | TRBJ2-1
ASSLGGSSSYEQY | TRBV5-1 | . | TRBJ2-7
ASSSGQGFPTDTQY | TRBV7-3 | TRBD1 | TRBJ2-3
ASCYGQEVYEQY | TRBV6-1 | TRBD1 | .
ASSLVRTGVEQY | TRBV11-1 | . | TRBJ2-7
AIQSRTGDYGGANVLT | TRBV10-3 | TRBD1 | TRBJ2-6
SAQEVHEQY | TRBV20-1 | . | TRBJ2-7
ASSVGSGPGEQY | TRBV9 | . | TRBJ2-7
AWVKEGGTAPDEQY | TRBV30 | . | TRBJ2-7
ASSYSGTGNQPQH | TRBV6-5 | TRBD1 | TRBJ1-5
AGDVASMGTEAF | TRBV6-1 | . | TRBJ1-1
ASSLTSTDTQY | TRBV13 | . | TRBJ2-3
ASSFGGSYNSPLH | TRBV6-6 | . | TRBJ1-6
ASSPRDRVSTDTQY | TRBV5-6 | TRBD1 | TRBJ2-3